The 32 T cell receptor beta chains below were found in one sample sequenced in a study of blood T cell repertoires in COVID-19. Assay used: immunoSEQ multiplex PCR; TCRdb lists only in-frame clones, some missing. The table records hundreds of thousands of clones, more than 70% of them present only once. The specimen sequenced was peripheral blood. These receptors were taken from an elderly man with acute or convalescent COVID-19.

The V call is TRBV27, the J call TRBJ2-2; 7 positions agree with TRBD2. V was pared by 2 bases and J by 1 base, with 4 bases of the junction left unmatched. Germline CDR1 MNHEY, CDR2 SMNVEV (reference sequence). CDR3 length: 16 amino acids. Here the CDR3 DNA reads TGTGCCAGCAGTTTAATGGCGGGGGTGAACACCGGGGAGCTGTTTTTT. This sequence encodes CASSLMAGVNTGELFF.

This chain joins TRBV5-5 and TRBJ2-1; 11 nucleotides agree with TRBD1. Germline loops: CDR1 SGHKS, CDR2 YYEKEE (reference sequence). The V gene end was trimmed by 4 bases and the J gene end by 4 bases; junction bases not matched to a gene: 7. The CDR3 spans 16 residues. The CDR3 is CASSQEGTGGYNEQFF. The CDR3 nucleotides read TGTGCCAGCAGCCAAGAAGGGACAGGGGGTTACAATGAGCAGTTCTTC.

As to this clone: One junction end does not reproduce the germline sequence, and a read error may be involved. The rearrangement joins TRBV7-2 to TRBJ2-3; 11 positions agree with TRBD2. CDR1 SGHTA and CDR2 FQGNSA come from the germline V gene. The CDR3 is 14 residues long. CDR3 loop: CASSLAGGIDTQYF. The CDR3 DNA sequence: TGTGCCAGCAGCCTAGCGGGGGGAATAGATACGCAGTATTTT. Together with reference TRBV7-2 and TRBJ2-3, the CDR3 gives the full variable domain: GAGVSQSPSNKVTEKGKDVELRCDPISGHTALYWYRQSLGQGLEFLIYFQGNSAPDKSGLPSDRFSAERTGGSVSTLTIQRTQQEDSAVYLCASSLAGGIDTQYFGPGTRLTVL.

The chain has TRBV3-1 (or the pseudogene TRBV3-2) and TRBJ1-2; 7 bases fit TRBD1. This CDR3 comprises 16 residues. Germline CDR1 and CDR2: LGHDT and YNNKEL (reference sequence). The trim removed 0 bases at V and 5 bases at J, leaving 9 bases unmatched. CDR3 loop: CASSQETGRYGYGYTF. The CDR3 coding sequence is TGTGCCAGCAGCCAAGAGACAGGGAGGTATGGATATGGCTACACCTTC.

The CDR3 DNA sequence: TGCGCCAGCAGCTTTAGCGGGGGTACTCCCACCGGGGAGCTGTTTTTT. This sequence encodes CASSFSGGTPTGELFF. The chain uses TRBV5-1 and TRBJ2-2, with 9 bases fitting TRBD2. There are 16 residues in the CDR3. V lost 2 bases, J lost 4 bases, and 6 bases stayed unmatched. Germline CDR1 is SGHRS and CDR2 is YFSETQ.

A few counts support this clone. This chain connects TRBV12-3 or TRBV12-4 to TRBJ1-4; 7 bases map to TRBD1. V shed 7 bases and J 8 bases; nucleotides not matched to a gene: 7. The CDR3 runs to 13 residues. CDR3 sequence: CASTRDSYEKLFF. Written as DNA, the CDR3 is TGTGCCAGCACCCGGGACAGCTACGAAAAACTGTTTTTT.

The rearrangement links TRBV15 to TRBJ2-7; 8 bases align to TRBD1. The CDR3 runs 13 residues. CDR1 is LNHNV, CDR2 YYDKDF, per germline (reference sequence). After removal of 3 bases from V and 7 bases from J, the junction contained 5 bases not matched to a gene. The CDR3 DNA follows: TGTGCCACCAGCAGGCAGGGGGCAAGGGAGCAGTACTTC. This translates into CATSRQGAREQYF. Drawing the rest from reference TRBV15 and TRBJ2-7, the complete variable domain is DAMVIQNPRYQVTQFGKPVTLSCSQTLNHNVMYWYQQKSSQAPKLLFHYYDKDFNNEADTPDNFQSRRPNTSFCFLDIRSPGLGDTAMYLCATSRQGAREQYFGPGTRLTVT.

V gene TRBV6-1 combines with J gene TRBJ1-1, with D perhaps matching TRBD1 (6 bases). Germline V gene sequence: CDR1 MNHNS, CDR2 SASEGT. The CDR3 runs 15 residues. The ends were cut back, 3 bases at V and 7 bases at J, with 18 bases in the middle. CDR3: CASSDPLLQGVEAFF. The DNA of the CDR3 is TGTGCCAGCAGTGATCCTCTTCTACAGGGAGTTGAAGCTTTCTTT.

This clone showed up just once. This sequence joins TRBV28 and TRBJ2-7; D might be TRBD1 (5 bases). Between the trimmed V and J ends, which lost 2 bases and 3 bases, there was a span of 11 bases. This CDR3 comprises 14 residues. Germline loops: CDR1 MDHEN, CDR2 SYDVKM. The CDR3: CASSLQRQGYEQYF. For the CDR3, the DNA is TGTGCCAGCAGTTTACAAAGGCAGGGCTACGAGCAGTACTTC.

The chain is built from TRBV27 and TRBJ2-7; a weak D match, TRBD1 (6 bases). The V end was cut by 5 bases, the J end by 0 bases, with 11 bases between. The CDR3 has 14 residues. The germline gives CDR1 MNHEY, CDR2 SMNVEV (reference sequence). The CDR3 DNA reads TGTGCCAGCAGTGTCAGGGGCCGCTCCTACGAGCAGTACTTC. Protein product: CASSVRGRSYEQYF.

V gene TRBV19 combines with J gene TRBJ1-4; D is perhaps TRBD1 (5 bases). Trimming cost V 1 base and J 7 bases, with 16 bases left between them. Germline values: CDR1 LNHDA, CDR2 SQIVND (reference sequence). The CDR3 is made up of 16 amino acids. CDR3 sequence reads: CASSIVPRGGAEKLFF. CDR3 in DNA: TGTGCCAGTAGTATAGTCCCCCGGGGGGGTGCTGAAAAACTGTTTTTT.

The chain joins TRBV2 to TRBJ2-3; tentatively, D is TRBD2 (5 bases). The V gene's germline CDR1 is SNHLY and CDR2 FYNNEI. The V end was cut by 2 bases, the J end by 5 bases, with 17 bases between. CDR3 length equals 16 residues. CDR3 nucleotide sequence: TGTGCCAGCAGTGAACGGTCGGCGGGCCAACAAGATACGCAGTATTTT. Encoded protein: CASSERSAGQQDTQYF.

The V call is TRBV28, the J call TRBJ2-7; TRBD1 might be the D (6 bases). Germline V gene data show CDR1 as MDHEN and CDR2 as SYDVKM. Trimming cost V 5 bases and J 4 bases, with 15 bases left between them. The CDR3 has 14 residues. The CDR3 DNA reads TGTGCCAGCAGTGTAACAGGGAAAAGGTACGAGCAGTACTTC. This encodes CASSVTGKRYEQYF.

V and J are TRBV5-8 and TRBJ1-2; D possibly corresponds to TRBD1 (5 bases). V dropped 4 bases and J dropped 2 bases, with 9 bases sitting between them. CDR3 length equals 13 residues. Germline values: CDR1 SGHTS, CDR2 YDEGEE. The CDR3 DNA sequence: TGTGCCAGCAGCCGGGACTGGAACTATGGCTACACCTTC. Translated, it gives CASSRDWNYGYTF. The full variable domain, rest sourced from reference TRBV5-8 and TRBJ1-2, is EAGVTQSPTHLIKTRGQQATLRCSPISGHTSVYWYQQALGLGLQFLLWYDEGEERNRGNFPPRFSGRQFPNYSSELNVNALELEDSALYLCASSRDWNYGYTFGSGTRLTVV.

This sequence joins TRBV25-1 and TRBJ2-7; a possible D gene is TRBD2 (6 bases). V dropped 2 bases and J dropped 6 bases, with 11 bases sitting between them. The CDR3 has 13 residues. Germline V lookup: CDR1 MGHDK, CDR2 SYGVNS. In nucleotides, the CDR3 is TGTGCCAGCAGTGAACGACTAGTTTCCGAGCAGTACTTC. This codes for CASSERLVSEQYF.

The chain has TRBV5-1 and TRBJ1-2, with D possibly matching TRBD1 (6 bases). The CDR3 consists of 16 residues. V lost 0 bases, J lost 0 bases, and 12 bases lay in between. Germline CDR1 reads SGHRS; CDR2 reads YFSETQ. The CDR3 DNA reads as TGCGCCAGCAGCTTGGAAGGACAGCCTTCTAACTATGGCTACACCTTC. Its protein product is CASSLEGQPSNYGYTF.

This rearrangement joins TRBV27 to TRBJ1-1; no clear D gene. The CDR3 loop spans 13 amino acids. Looked up from germline, CDR1 is MNHEY and CDR2 is SMNVEV (reference sequence). Trimming stripped 4 bases from V and 0 bases from J, with 6 bases between. The CDR3 DNA is TGTGCCAGCAGTTGGAGAGTGAACACTGAAGCTTTCTTT. This sequence encodes CASSWRVNTEAFF.

This clone was recorded once. V usage is TRBV28 and J usage is TRBJ1-3, with a tentative D call TRBD1 (5 bases). There are 14 residues in the CDR3. The ends were cut back, 2 bases at V and 7 bases at J, with 12 bases in the middle. CDR1 MDHEN and CDR2 SYDVKM come from the germline V gene. This CDR3 reads CASSLSRERNTIYF. CDR3 nucleotide sequence: TGTGCCAGCAGTTTAAGCAGGGAAAGGAACACCATATATTTT.

The chain is built from TRBV4-1 and TRBJ1-2; 10 bases agree with TRBD1. Germline loops: CDR1 MGHRA, CDR2 YSYEKL. The trim removed 4 bases at V and 1 base at J, leaving 0 bases unmatched. The CDR3 covers 14 residues. The CDR3, as DNA: TGCGCCAGCAGCCGGGACAGGGGTAACTATGGCTACACCTTC. Residues: CASSRDRGNYGYTF.

In its sample, this clone was seen a few times. The chain couples TRBV10-3 to TRBJ2-2, with 7 bases matching TRBD1. V shed 3 bases, J shed 1 base, and the junction held 5 bases outside the gene matches. The CDR3 spans 16 residues. Per germline, CDR1 ENHRY and CDR2 SYGVKD. The CDR3: CAISDRDSQNTGELFF. The CDR3 DNA reads as TGTGCCATCAGTGACCGGGACAGTCAGAACACCGGGGAGCTGTTTTTT.

V gene TRBV18 combines with J gene TRBJ1-5, with TRBD1 matching 8 bases. Germline values: CDR1 KGHSH, CDR2 LQKENI. There are 14 residues in the CDR3. The junction had 3 bases not matched to a gene; V was cut back by 3 bases and J by 5 bases. In DNA form, the CDR3 reads TGTGCCAGCTCACCCGCGGACAGGGATCAGCCCCAGCATTTT. This codes for CASSPADRDQPQHF.

The V and J genes are TRBV7-8 and TRBJ2-1; D may be TRBD2 (7 bases). The CDR3 has 15 residues. Deletions cut 5 bases from V and 2 bases from J, with 13 bases between. Germline V lookup: CDR1 SGHVS, CDR2 FQNEAQ. The CDR3 bases are TGTGCCAGCAGCCCTTTGGGGGGGCCCTACAATGAGCAGTTCTTC. It specifies CASSPLGGPYNEQFF. Filled out from reference TRBV7-8 and TRBJ2-1, the complete variable domain reads GAGVSQSPRYKVAKRGQDVALRCDPISGHVSLFWYQQALGQGPEFLTYFQNEAQLDKSGLPSDRFFAERPEGSVSTLKIQRTQQEDSAVYLCASSPLGGPYNEQFFGPGTRLTVL.

This chain links TRBV3-1 (or the pseudogene TRBV3-2) with TRBJ2-5, with 9 bases identical to TRBD2. The trim removed 8 bases at V and 5 bases at J, leaving 6 bases unmatched. Germline V gene data show CDR1 as LGHDT and CDR2 as YNNKEL (reference sequence). This CDR3 has 13 amino acids. The CDR3: CASYSGSLETQYF. The CDR3 nucleotides are TGTGCCAGCTATAGCGGGAGCCTGGAGACCCAGTACTTC.

V and J are TRBV7-8 and TRBJ1-5; D gene unclear. CDR1 and CDR2 (germline): SGHVS, FQNEAQ. The CDR3 runs to 13 residues. Trimming removed 5 bases at V and 6 bases at J, with 11 bases between. The DNA for the CDR3 is TGTGCCAGCAGCCCCGGCGGCAGTCAGCCCCAGCATTTT. As protein: CASSPGGSQPQHF.

This chain uses TRBV5-1 with TRBJ2-3; possible D gene TRBD1, 5 bases. V lost 2 bases to trimming and J lost 2 bases, with 12 bases between them. Germline CDR1 SGHRS, CDR2 YFSETQ. This CDR3 comprises 15 residues. In nucleotides, the CDR3 is TGCGCCAGCAGCTTACTACAGGAACCCACAGATACGCAGTATTTT. This translates into CASSLLQEPTDTQYF.

DNA of the CDR3: TGTGCCAGCAGCGAGGGAGTGACAGGGGGAAATGAAAAACTGTTTTTT. It yields the protein CASSEGVTGGNEKLFF. This chain links TRBV5-4 with TRBJ1-4, with 9 positions matching TRBD1. J lost 5 bases, V lost 4 bases, and 9 bases had no gene match. The CDR3 totals 16 residues. Germline-derived CDR1 and CDR2 are SGHNT and YYREEE (reference sequence).

This clone was detected only a few times. The rearrangement links TRBV2 to TRBJ2-7; 7 bases fit TRBD1. V was pared by 10 bases and J by 3 bases, with 6 bases of the junction left unmatched. This CDR3 contains 12 residues. Per germline, CDR1 SNHLY and CDR2 FYNNEI. The CDR3 sequence is CATTDRLYEQYF. The CDR3 region has the DNA TGTGCCACCACGGACAGGCTCTACGAGCAGTACTTC.

This chain links TRBV9 with TRBJ1-4; 7 bases match TRBD1. Losses at the gene ends were 4 bases for V and 4 bases for J; bases not matched to a gene: 10. The V gene's germline CDR1 is SGDLS and CDR2 YYNGEE. This CDR3 comprises 16 residues. The CDR3 DNA reads as TGTGCCAGCAGCCCCCGTCAGACAGGGAATAATGAAAAACTGTTTTTT. This encodes CASSPRQTGNNEKLFF.

This clone was seen just once. The V gene is TRBV6-6, the J gene TRBJ2-7; TRBD1 agrees at 7 bases. Germline CDR1 and CDR2: MNHNY and SVGAGI (reference sequence). With 4 bases clipped from V and 4 bases from J, the junction kept 13 bases outside the gene matches. There are 16 residues in the CDR3. CDR3 nucleotide sequence: TGTGCCAGCAGTTCAGCCCGGGACAGCAGACCTTACGAGCAGTACTTC. Its translation: CASSSARDSRPYEQYF.

The J gene is TRBJ2-5, the V gene TRBV18; 8 bases map to TRBD2. In germline, CDR1 is KGHSH, CDR2 LQKENI. The CDR3 extends over 16 amino acids. Trimming took 1 base from V and 0 from J; bases not matched to a gene: 4. The CDR3 protein is CASSPLGGGYQETQYF. The DNA of the CDR3 is TGTGCCAGCTCACCACTTGGCGGGGGGTACCAAGAGACCCAGTACTTC.

CDR3 bases: TGTGCCAGCAGCGTAGATGCTACTAGCGGGAGAGAGACCCAGTACTTC. This encodes CASSVDATSGRETQYF. The gene calls are TRBV9 and TRBJ2-5; 11 bases map to TRBD2. Germline values: CDR1 SGDLS, CDR2 YYNGEE. The V and J ends lost 0 bases and 4 bases, in that order; junction bases with no gene match: 5. This CDR3 has 16 residues.

Only one count was recorded for this clone. The chain combines TRBV5-6 with TRBJ2-5; the D is unclear. The germline gives CDR1 SGHDT, CDR2 YYEEEE. The CDR3 is made up of 14 amino acids. Trimming pared 3 bases from V and 5 bases from J, leaving 14 bases between. Written as DNA, the CDR3 is TGTGCCAGCAGCTACCCCTCTGGCAGTGAGACCCAGTACTTC. Amino acid sequence: CASSYPSGSETQYF.